This T cell receptor beta chain is drawn from a study of cytotoxic CD8 clonotypes in ibrutinib-treated CLL. Study-wide findings and caveats: At the start, clonality exceeded age-matched healthy donors and followed circulating CD8+ T-cell counts. Stable or contracted on treatment, public clonotypes were also uncommon. Having risen at ibrutinib response, clonality had fallen back toward baseline by progression.

The CDR3 contains 15 residues. In germline, CDR1 is SGHTA, CDR2 FQGNSA. The V gene lost 10 bases and the J gene lost 2 bases, with 20 bases spanning the gap. Sequencing was designed to attain a depth spanning 1 in 200,000 to 1 in 1 million T cells. The protocol was immunoSEQ multiplex PCR, while the TCRdb copy is restricted to in-frame clones and leaves out a portion. Of more than 10,000 clones detected, 79% appear once; the ten largest clones hold about 16%. About this clone: Its antigen remains unidentified.

The V call is TRBV7-2, the J call TRBJ1-1; the D is unclear. The specimen comprised PBMCs, sampled at disease progression, from a patient treated with ibrutinib. The origin of this receptor is a human donor with chronic lymphocytic leukemia. CDR3: CAIQLIGQANTEAFF. The CDR3 region has the DNA TGTGCCATTCAGCTTATAGGTCAGGCTAACACTGAAGCTTTCTTT.